This TCR beta chain was identified in a study of blood T cell repertoires in COVID-19. On the study more broadly: COVID-19 samples, acute and convalescent, were from the United States, Italy and Spain. Sample material is recorded as cDNA or gDNA derived from T cells, B-cell-depleted T cells, or PBMCs.

This CDR3 spans 13 amino acids. Deletions cut 5 bases from V and 1 base from J, with 5 bases between. Germline CDR1 LNHDA, CDR2 SQIVND (reference sequence). Original processing methods: Reference gene primer amplification gave estimated nucleated cell counts. TCRdb's copy holds only in-frame clones and misses some; the assay was immunoSEQ multiplex PCR. That table supplies the V and J calls and clone size; D and trimming were determined from the DNA. Among approximately 76,000 clones listed, around 90% were seen once. Sequencing was performed on peripheral blood. This sequence joins TRBV19 and TRBJ2-2; D gene ambiguous. The TCR comes from a young man with acute or convalescent COVID-19. CDR3 DNA: TGTGCCAGTAGTTCAATGAACACCGGGGAGCTGTTTTTT. Protein product: CASSSMNTGELFF.